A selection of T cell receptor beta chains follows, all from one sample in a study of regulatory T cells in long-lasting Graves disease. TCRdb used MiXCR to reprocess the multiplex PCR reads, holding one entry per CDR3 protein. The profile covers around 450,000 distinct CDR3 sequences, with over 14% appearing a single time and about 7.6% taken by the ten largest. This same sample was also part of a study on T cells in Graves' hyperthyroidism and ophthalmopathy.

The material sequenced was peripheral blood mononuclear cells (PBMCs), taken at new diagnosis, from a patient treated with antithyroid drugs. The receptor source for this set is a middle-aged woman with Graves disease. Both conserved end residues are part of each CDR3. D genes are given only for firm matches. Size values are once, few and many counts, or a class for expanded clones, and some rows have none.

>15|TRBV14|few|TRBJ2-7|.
TGTGCCAGCAGCCAACCCGACGCTAAATACGAAAAGCAGTACTTC
CASSQPDAKYEKQYF
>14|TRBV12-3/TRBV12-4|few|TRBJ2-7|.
TGTGCCAGCAGCTCAAAGAAGGAGCCCGACGAGCAGTACTTC
CASSSKKEPDEQYF
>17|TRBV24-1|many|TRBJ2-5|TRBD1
TGTGCCACCAGTGATTTTAAGGGACAGGGGGTTAGGGAGACCCAGTACTTC
CATSDFKGQGVRETQYF
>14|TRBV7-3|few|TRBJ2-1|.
TGTGCCAGCAGCTTAGGCGATAGAGGCAATGAGCAGTTCTTC
CASSLGDRGNEQFF
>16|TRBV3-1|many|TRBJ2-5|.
TGTGCCAGCAGCCAAGATTCGGGGGACTACCAAGAGACCCAGTACTTC
CASSQDSGDYQETQYF
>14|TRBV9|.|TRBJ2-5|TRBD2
TGTGCCAGCAGCGACCGGGGGGGCGGGAAGACCCAGTACTTC
CASSDRGGGKTQYF
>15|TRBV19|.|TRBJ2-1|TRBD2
TGTGCCAGTAGTATTAGCGGGAGTTCCTGGGATGAGCAGTTCTTC
CASSISGSSWDEQFF
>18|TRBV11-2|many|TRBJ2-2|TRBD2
TGTGCCAGCAGGCATCAGGGACTAGCGGGATCGAACACCGGGGAGCTGTTTTTT
CASRHQGLAGSNTGELFF
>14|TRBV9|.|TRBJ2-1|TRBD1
TGTGCCAGCAGCATACTTGGACAGGGCGGTGAGCAGTTCTTC
CASSILGQGGEQFF
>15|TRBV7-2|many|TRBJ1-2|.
TGTGCCAGCACCCAACCCGGCAGGGCGTTAAGTGGCTACACCTTC
CASTQPGRALSGYTF
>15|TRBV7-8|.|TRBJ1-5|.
TGTGCCAGCAGCTTATATTGGGGAAGCAATCAGCCCCAGCATTTT
CASSLYWGSNQPQHF
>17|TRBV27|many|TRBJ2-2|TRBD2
TGTGCCAGCAGTCCGACTAGCGGGAGGGCCTGGACCGGGGAGCTGTTTTTT
CASSPTSGRAWTGELFF
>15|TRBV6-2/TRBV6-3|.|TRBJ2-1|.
TGTGCCAGCAGTTATGACCCGGCCTCCTACAATGAGCAGTTCTTC
CASSYDPASYNEQFF
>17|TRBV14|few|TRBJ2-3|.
TGTGCCAGCAGCCAAAGGGGGGGCCGCCTCAGCACAGATACGCAGTATTTT
CASSQRGGRLSTDTQYF
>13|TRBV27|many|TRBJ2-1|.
TGTGCCAGCAGTTTAAGTCTGTACAATGAGCAGTTCTTC
CASSLSLYNEQFF
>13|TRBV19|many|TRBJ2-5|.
TGTGCCAGTAGGGGCATTGGACGGGAGACCCAGTACTTC
CASRGIGRETQYF
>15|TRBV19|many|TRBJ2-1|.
TGTGCCAGTAGCCTCGTCGGAGAAGTTGGAAATGAGCAGTTCTTC
CASSLVGEVGNEQFF
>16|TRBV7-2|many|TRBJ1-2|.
TGTGCCAGCAGCTTAGTTCACACTCAGCGTTATTATGGCTACACCTTC
CASSLVHTQRYYGYTF
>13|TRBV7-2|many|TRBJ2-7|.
TGTGCCAGCAGCTTAGCGCTGACTCACGAGCAGTACTTC
CASSLALTHEQYF
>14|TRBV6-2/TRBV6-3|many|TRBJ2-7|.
TGTGCCAGCAGCAACCAGGACGAAGCCAACGAGCAGTACTTC
CASSNQDEANEQYF
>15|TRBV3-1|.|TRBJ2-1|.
TGTGCCAGCAGCCAAGACGGGGGAGGTTACAATGAGCAGTTCTTC
CASSQDGGGYNEQFF
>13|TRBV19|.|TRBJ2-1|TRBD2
TGTGCCAGTAGCCAGTGGGAGGGCCTTGAGCAGTTCTTC
CASSQWEGLEQFF
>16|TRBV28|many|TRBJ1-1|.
TGTGCCAGCAGTTTAGGGGTTCTGGGGATGGACACTGAAGCTTTCTTT
CASSLGVLGMDTEAFF
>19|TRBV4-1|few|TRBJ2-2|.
TGCGCCAGCAGCCAAGATCAGGTGATGGAGGGACCGAACACCGGGGAGCTGTTTTTT
CASSQDQVMEGPNTGELFF
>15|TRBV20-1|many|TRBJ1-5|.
TGCAGTGCTAGGACTGGCGACGGCCACAATCAGCCCCAGCATTTT
CSARTGDGHNQPQHF
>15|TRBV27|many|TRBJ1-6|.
TGTGCCAGCAGTTTAACAGGCGGGCATAATTCACCCCTCCACTTT
CASSLTGGHNSPLHF
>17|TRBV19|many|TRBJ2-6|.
TGTGCCAGTAAGCACAGGGAAATAAGCTCTGGGGCCAACGTCCTGACTTTC
CASKHREISSGANVLTF
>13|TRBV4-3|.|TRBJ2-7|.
TGCGCCAGCAGCCACCAGGGGGGTAACGAGCAGTACTTC
CASSHQGGNEQYF
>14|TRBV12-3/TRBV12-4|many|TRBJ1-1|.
TGTGCCAGCAGTCCCGACCAGGGGAGGACTGAAGCTTTCTTT
CASSPDQGRTEAFF
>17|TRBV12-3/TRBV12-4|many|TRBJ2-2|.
TGTGCCAGCAGTCAGACCGGAGACCCGAGGAGGACCGGGGAGCTGTTTTTT
CASSQTGDPRRTGELFF
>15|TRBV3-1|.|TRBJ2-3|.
TGTGCCAGCAGCCAAGATCGGGTTAGAGGAGATACGCAGTATTTT
CASSQDRVRGDTQYF
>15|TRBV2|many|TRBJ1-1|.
TGTGCCAGCAGTGAAGTTGGACAGATGAACACTGAAGCTTTCTTT
CASSEVGQMNTEAFF
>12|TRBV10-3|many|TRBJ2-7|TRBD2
TGTGCCATCGGGACTAGCTTCTACGAGCAGTACTTC
CAIGTSFYEQYF